This TCR beta chain came from a study of T cells after yellow fever vaccination. Study conclusions and caveats: Primary-vaccination clones mostly resurfaced post-booster (more than 95% CD4, more than 80% CD8). There was a small share of clonotypes that showed up in both the CD4 and CD8 compartments.

Trimming removed 7 bases from V and 5 bases from J; junction bases left unmatched: 4. The CDR3 extends over 13 amino acids. Germline CDR1 is DFQATT and CDR2 is SNEGSKA (reference sequence). A 5'RACE template-switching step, the method used to make TCR cDNA, added a universal primer site and UMIs. TCRdb re-called the 5' RACE reads through MiXCR, storing one row per CDR3 protein. The sample holds more than 95,000 distinct CDR3 sequences; around 7.4% are singletons and the top ten take approximately 2.7%. This clonotype was seen many times. Its matching antigen is unknown. The chain joins TRBV20-1 to TRBJ2-2, with 10 bases aligning to TRBD1. The source was CD4+ T cells sorted from PBMCs, collected approximately 11 days after the first yellow fever vaccination. This TCR was sampled from a man younger than 35 who received the YFV17D yellow fever vaccine. CDR3 sequence: CSVMGQGTGELFF. The CDR3 DNA reads TGCAGTGTCATGGGACAGGGGACCGGGGAGCTGTTTTTT.